These 14 T cell receptor beta chains share one sample of origin, sequenced in a study of Graves' ophthalmopathy and Graves' hyperthyroidism. Amplification of the TCR beta CDR3 regions used RNA transcripts (as template). Amplification began with first-round RT-PCR using HTBI primers, then second-round multiplex PCR was performed. TCRdb called the multiplex PCR reads again in MiXCR, with one record for every CDR3 protein. The top ten clones hold about 4.2% of a sample with approximately 540,000 distinct CDR3 sequences, roughly 40% of them seen once. Sequenced material: peripheral blood or thyroid tissue (not recorded which). Receptor source: an adult man with Graves' hyperthyroidism.

The V gene is TRBV7-2, the J gene TRBJ1-1, with D possibly being TRBD1 (5 bases). The CDR3 has 14 amino acids. Trimming shortened V by 5 bases and J by 7 bases, and 17 bases separated the two germline ends. Germline V lookup: CDR1 SGHTA, CDR2 FQGNSA. In nucleotides, the CDR3 is TGTGCCAGCAGCCGGGGACCTCAGGGAATTGAAGCTTTCTTT. Its translation: CASSRGPQGIEAFF.

This chain links TRBV29-1 with TRBJ1-1; no reliable D call. The CDR3 length is 13 residues. The germline V gene encodes CDR1 SQVTM and CDR2 ANQGSEA. The ends were cut back, 8 bases at V and 1 base at J, with 14 bases in the middle. CDR3 residues: CSLGSGRNTEAFF. The CDR3 DNA sequence: TGCAGCTTGGGGTCTGGCCGGAACACTGAAGCTTTCTTT.

The CDR3 region is CASSLDGSYNSPLHF. The CDR3, as DNA: TGTGCCAGCAGCTTGGACGGTTCCTATAATTCACCCCTCCACTTT. This chain uses TRBV5-8 with TRBJ1-6, with no clear D. Between the trimmed V and J ends, which lost 0 bases and 1 base, there was a span of 5 bases. The V gene's germline CDR1 is SGHTS and CDR2 YDEGEE. The CDR3 sequence is 15 residues long.

This clonotype was detected many times. This chain connects TRBV19 to TRBJ1-1; 7 bases align to TRBD1. CDR1 LNHDA and CDR2 SQIVND come from the germline V gene (reference sequence). The CDR3 length is 12 residues. V trimming: 9 bases; J trimming: 4 bases; junction bases outside the gene matches: 5. CDR3 sequence reads: CASTTGFTEAFF. DNA of the CDR3: TGTGCCAGCACGACAGGGTTCACTGAAGCTTTCTTT. The entire variable domain, with the rest obtained from reference TRBV19 and TRBJ1-1, is as follows: DGGITQSPKYLFRKEGQNVTLSCEQNLNHDAMYWYRQDPGQGLRLIYYSQIVNDFQKGDIAEGYSVSREKKESFPLTVTSAQKNPTAFYLCASTTGFTEAFFGQGTRLTVV.

To note about this clonotype: A read error may be the cause here, since a much bigger clone is one base away. V usage is TRBV7-9 and J usage is TRBJ2-7, with D uncertain. CDR1 is SEHNR, CDR2 FQNEAQ, per germline (reference sequence). The CDR3 runs to 12 residues. DNA for the CDR3: TGTGCCAGCAGCGTAGATACCTACGGGCAGTACTTC. Protein: CASSVDTYGQYF.

As for this clonotype: The junction differs from germline at one of its ends, possibly a read error. The gene calls are TRBV24-1 and TRBJ2-5, with 8 bases fitting TRBD2. The V gene's germline CDR1 is KGHDR and CDR2 SFDVKD. The CDR3 has 15 amino acids. Here the CDR3 DNA reads TGTGCCAGCAGTTTTGGCGGGAGGTACCAAGAGACCCAGTACTTC. Protein: CASSFGGRYQETQYF.

The sample holds many counts of this clonotype. The chain joins TRBV29-1 to TRBJ2-7; the D gene is possibly TRBD2 (6 bases). The V end lost 6 bases, the J end lost 2 bases, and 20 bases lay between the germline ends. The CDR3 spans 15 residues. Germline-derived CDR1 and CDR2 are SQVTM and ANQGSEA. CDR3 coding DNA: TGCAGCGTCCGGGAACGTAACTCGGGGGCCTACGAGCAGTACTTC. Translating it yields CSVRERNSGAYEQYF.

Of note for this clonotype: No conserved phenylalanine or tryptophan is present at the end of the CDR3, so a read error is the likely explanation. No DNA is shown, since the ends of the CDR3 on it are uncertain; the CDR3 is the one TCRdb lists. This CDR3 reads CASSEGPDYY. This rearrangement joins TRBV2 to TRBJ1-1. Ends included, the CDR3 has 10 residues. The V gene's germline CDR1 is SNHLY and CDR2 FYNNEI.

The CDR3 sequence is CATRWQGEGSNQPQHF. For the CDR3, the DNA is TGTGCCACCCGGTGGCAGGGAGAGGGGTCGAATCAGCCCCAGCATTTT. V usage is TRBV12-3 or TRBV12-4 and J usage is TRBJ1-5, with D tentatively TRBD1 (5 bases). CDR3 length: 16 amino acids. V lost 10 bases and J lost 4, with 23 bases in between.

On this clonotype: This may arise from a read error, as a much more abundant clone is one base away. The CDR3 does not end in the conserved phenylalanine or tryptophan, so this is likely a read error. This sequence joins TRBV5-1 and TRBJ2-2; the match to TRBD2 covers 10 bases. This CDR3 spans 15 amino acids. Germline V CDR1 and CDR2: SGHRS, YFSETQ. With 1 base clipped from V and 5 bases from J, the junction kept 2 bases outside the gene matches. Here the CDR3 reads CASSLILAGTGELFL. The CDR3 nucleotides are TGCGCCAGCAGCTTGATACTAGCGGGAACCGGGGAGCTGTTTCTT.

The CDR3 region is CAIGEASGGHNEQFF. The CDR3 DNA is TGTGCCATCGGAGAGGCTAGCGGGGGTCACAATGAGCAGTTCTTC. V gene TRBV10-3 combines with J gene TRBJ2-1; TRBD2 matches 10 bases. V was clipped by 8 bases and J by 5 bases; unmatched bases: 9. This CDR3 comprises 15 residues. Germline loops: CDR1 ENHRY, CDR2 SYGVKD.

V usage is TRBV10-1 and J usage is TRBJ1-4, with TRBD1 matching 8 bases. This CDR3 comprises 14 residues. V was clipped by 11 bases and J by 13 bases; unmatched bases: 18. Germline V gene lookup returns CDR1 WNHNN and CDR2 SYGVQD (reference sequence). This chain's CDR3 is CADQGASTNEGLFF. The CDR3 DNA reads TGCGCCGACCAGGGGGCGTCTACTAATGAAGGACTGTTTTTT.

The CDR3 sequence: CASSGGRITEAFF. In DNA, the CDR3 is TGTGCCAGCTCCGGGGGCAGAATCACTGAAGCTTTCTTT. The chain recombines TRBV2 with TRBJ1-1; weak D call: TRBD1 (6 bases). CDR1 and CDR2 from the germline V gene are SNHLY and FYNNEI. The CDR3 length is 13 residues. With 8 bases removed from V and 4 bases from J, the gap between germline ends came to 14 bases.

The gene calls are TRBV15 and TRBJ1-2; 7 nucleotides agree with TRBD1. Looked up from germline, CDR1 is LNHNV and CDR2 is YYDKDF (reference sequence). The trim removed 0 bases at V and 4 bases at J, leaving 8 bases unmatched. The CDR3 consists of 16 residues. The CDR3 DNA reads TGTGCCACCAGCAGAGATCAGTCCCGACAGGGCTATGGCTACACCTTC. As protein: CATSRDQSRQGYGYTF.